These 18 T cell receptor beta chains were sequenced from one sample in a study of T cell changes during pregnancy in multiple sclerosis. TCRdb's copy holds only in-frame clones and misses some; the assay was immunoSEQ multiplex PCR. The profile shows 65,000 to 70,000 clones, around 92% of them singletons. The material sequenced was peripheral blood, taken in the first trimester of pregnancy. Receptors were obtained from a female donor with multiple sclerosis, enrolled in a pregnancy study.

The genes are TRBV28 and TRBJ2-7; TRBD1 is a possible D gene (6 bases). There are 18 residues in the CDR3. Germline V CDR1 and CDR2: MDHEN, SYDVKM. The V and J ends lost 3 bases and 3 bases respectively, with 24 bases between them. The CDR3 loop is CASSFFSRRPRQDYEQYF. The DNA for the CDR3 is TGTGCCAGCAGTTTTTTTTCACGGAGACCCCGACAGGACTACGAGCAGTACTTC. Combining the CDR3 with reference TRBV28 and TRBJ2-7 gives the whole variable domain DVKVTQSSRYLVKRTGEKVFLECVQDMDHENMFWYRQDPGLGLRLIYFSYDVKMKEKGDIPEGYSVSREKKERFSLILESASTNQTSMYLCASSFFSRRPRQDYEQYFGPGTRLTVT.

The chain joins TRBV30 to TRBJ1-2, with D perhaps TRBD1 (5 bases). The V gene's germline CDR1 is GTSNPN and CDR2 SVGIG (reference sequence). Trimming took off 4 bases at V and 1 base at J, with 13 bases between the two ends. CDR3 size: 14 residues. DNA for the CDR3: TGTGCCTGGACCCCAGACAGCCTTAACTATGGCTACACCTTC. It yields the protein CAWTPDSLNYGYTF. Looking up the rest from reference TRBV30 and TRBJ1-2 gives the full variable domain: SQTIHQWPATLVQPVGSPLSLECTVEGTSNPNLYWYRQAAGRGLQLLFYSVGIGQISSEVPQNLSASRPQDRQFILSSKKLLLSDSGFYLCAWTPDSLNYGYTFGSGTRLTVV.

The chain uses TRBV27 and TRBJ2-1, with 10 bases lining up with TRBD2. Germline assignment: CDR1 MNHEY and CDR2 SMNVEV (reference sequence). The V segment lost 7 bases and the J segment 6 bases; nucleotides outside the gene matches: 12. CDR3 length: 16 amino acids. The CDR3 spells CASNPAGGQYSNEQFF. The CDR3 coding sequence is TGTGCCAGCAACCCAGCGGGGGGGCAATATTCCAATGAGCAGTTCTTC.

The chain is built from TRBV7-6 and TRBJ1-1; 8 nucleotides agree with TRBD1. CDR3 size: 14 residues. Germline V gene lookup returns CDR1 SGHVS and CDR2 FNYEAQ. V trimming: 2 bases; J trimming: 7 bases; junction bases outside the gene matches: 6. The chain's CDR3 is CASSLTQGAVEAFF. CDR3 DNA sequence: TGTGCCAGCAGCTTAACGCAGGGGGCGGTTGAAGCTTTCTTT.

This chain joins TRBV7-3 and TRBJ2-1, with 9 bases identical to TRBD2. Germline V lookup: CDR1 SGHTA, CDR2 FQGTGA. The CDR3 length is 16 residues. V was clipped by 6 bases and J by 4 bases; unmatched bases: 10. CDR3 amino acids: CASRPEGGREYNEQFF. The CDR3 DNA reads as TGTGCCAGCAGACCTGAGGGCGGGAGGGAATACAATGAGCAGTTCTTC. Full variable domain (rest looked up from reference TRBV7-3 and TRBJ2-1): GAGVSQTPSNKVTEKGKYVELRCDPISGHTALYWYRQSLGQGPEFLIYFQGTGAADDSGLPNDRFFAVRPEGSVSTLKIQRTERGDSAVYLCASRPEGGREYNEQFFGPGTRLTVL.

The chain employs TRBV29-1 and TRBJ1-5; D gene uncertain. The CDR3 runs 12 residues. Germline CDR1 reads SQVTM; CDR2 reads ANQGSEA. With 3 bases removed from V and 7 bases from J, the gap between germline ends came to 10 bases. The CDR3 region is CSVEAGGQPQHF. In nucleotides, the CDR3 is TGCAGCGTTGAGGCAGGAGGGCAGCCCCAGCATTTT.

The CDR3 nucleotides read TGCAGCGTTGGGGGGACTAGCGGGGTTCTCACAGATACGCAGTATTTT. It codes for CSVGGTSGVLTDTQYF. The chain joins TRBV29-1 to TRBJ2-3; 13 nucleotides match TRBD2. J lost 2 bases, V lost 4 bases, and 6 bases had no gene match. The CDR3 runs 16 residues. Germline V gene data show CDR1 as SQVTM and CDR2 as ANQGSEA.

The V gene is TRBV10-1, the J gene TRBJ1-5, with TRBD1 matching over 9 bases. This CDR3 spans 15 amino acids. Germline CDR1 reads WNHNN; CDR2 reads SYGVQD (reference sequence). V shed 4 bases and J 8 bases; nucleotides not matched to a gene: 9. The CDR3 nucleotides are TGCGCCAGCAGTGTGCGGACAGGGGATATTGAGCCCCAGCATTTT. It encodes CASSVRTGDIEPQHF.

The gene calls are TRBV19 and TRBJ2-7, with D possibly matching TRBD2 (5 bases). The V end lost 3 bases, the J end lost 5 bases, and 8 bases lay between the germline ends. The CDR3 sequence is 12 residues long. CDR1 is LNHDA and CDR2 is SQIVND in the germline V gene (reference sequence). The CDR3 DNA is TGTGCCAGTAGTATGGCCGGGGACGAGCAGTACTTC. It is translated as CASSMAGDEQYF.

This rearrangement joins TRBV27 to TRBJ2-1; a weak D match, TRBD2 (6 bases). V was shortened by 2 bases and J by 0 bases, with 8 bases between the two germline ends. CDR3 length: 15 residues. Germline loops: CDR1 MNHEY, CDR2 SMNVEV (reference sequence). The CDR3 DNA follows: TGTGCCAGCAGTTTAGCGGGAAGCTCCTACAATGAGCAGTTCTTC. Translating it yields CASSLAGSSYNEQFF.

The J gene is TRBJ1-3, the V gene TRBV6-1; 8 bases map to TRBD1. The CDR3 is made up of 15 amino acids. The V and J ends lost 2 bases and 4 bases, in that order; junction bases with no gene match: 4. Germline values: CDR1 MNHNS, CDR2 SASEGT. CDR3 nucleotides: TGTGCCAGCAGTGAACAGGGGGCGCGAGGAAACACCATATATTTT. Its translation: CASSEQGARGNTIYF.

The V call is TRBV10-3, the J call TRBJ1-3, with D hard to call. Looked up from germline, CDR1 is ENHRY and CDR2 is SYGVKD. Trimming stripped 0 bases from V and 0 bases from J, with 12 bases between. The CDR3 runs to 17 residues. The CDR3 reads CAISESRGDLSGNTIYF. The CDR3 DNA sequence: TGTGCCATCAGTGAGTCGCGGGGAGACCTCTCTGGAAACACCATATATTTT.

The chain couples TRBV5-5 to TRBJ2-2; no clear D gene. V gave up 2 bases and J gave up 9 bases, with 14 bases separating them. This CDR3 is 14 amino acids long. From germline, CDR1 is SGHKS and CDR2 YYEKEE (reference sequence). The CDR3 protein is CASSFMTASWELFF. The CDR3 DNA reads as TGTGCCAGCAGCTTTATGACTGCCAGTTGGGAGCTGTTTTTT. Supplemented by reference TRBV5-5 and TRBJ2-2, the full variable domain reads DAGVTQSPTHLIKTRGQQVTLRCSPISGHKSVSWYQQVLGQGPQFIFQYYEKEERGRGNFPDRFSARQFPNYSSELNVNALLLGDSALYLCASSFMTASWELFFGEGSRLTVL.

The V call is TRBV6-6, the J call TRBJ2-7; no reliable D call. The CDR3 extends over 16 amino acids. V lost 6 bases and J lost 0, with 18 bases in between. From germline, CDR1 is MNHNY and CDR2 SVGAGI (reference sequence). The CDR3 DNA sequence: TGTGCCAGCAGCGCTGCCGTGGGCTCCAGCTCCTACGAGCAGTACTTC. Its translation is CASSAAVGSSSYEQYF.

This clone was counted a single time. One end of the junction is discordant with germline, which a read error may explain. The genes are TRBV7-9 and TRBJ2-7, with 7 bases aligning to TRBD2. The CDR3 contains 17 residues. Germline V gene lookup returns CDR1 SEHNR and CDR2 FQNEAQ (reference sequence). CDR3 nucleotide sequence: TGTGCCAGCAGCTCACCCCCGGCGGGGCTAGCGGCCCCGGAAAGGAACTTC. The encoded protein is CASSSPPAGLAAPERNF.

The chain uses TRBV5-6 and TRBJ2-3; 7 bases agree with TRBD1. The V segment lost 0 bases and the J segment 2 bases; nucleotides outside the gene matches: 6. The CDR3 contains 16 residues. CDR1 SGHDT and CDR2 YYEEEE come from the germline V gene. This chain's CDR3 is CASSLGGTVLTDTQYF. The CDR3 nucleotides are TGTGCCAGCAGCTTGGGTGGGACAGTCCTCACAGATACGCAGTATTTT.

This clone showed up just once. The chain couples TRBV30 to TRBJ2-3; possible D gene TRBD2, 5 bases. Per the germline V gene, CDR1 is GTSNPN and CDR2 is SVGIG (reference sequence). Trimming removed 5 bases from V and 3 bases from J, with 15 bases in between. The CDR3 spans 14 residues. The chain's CDR3 is CAWCWSGVTDTQYF. DNA of the CDR3: TGTGCCTGGTGCTGGAGCGGAGTTACAGATACGCAGTATTTT.

The chain carries TRBV18 and TRBJ2-7, with 12 bases aligning to TRBD2. This CDR3 is 15 amino acids long. Per the germline V gene, CDR1 is KGHSH and CDR2 is LQKENI. Unmatched junction bases numbered 5, after V lost 3 bases and J lost 5 bases. The CDR3, as DNA: TGTGCCAGCTCACCTGCCGGACTAGCGGGAAACGAGCAGTACTTC. Amino acid sequence: CASSPAGLAGNEQYF.